This T cell receptor beta chain was retrieved from a study of cytomegalovirus exposure and HLA in healthy donors. Study-wide results and limits: Despite most TCR sequences being rare, some public TCRs occurred in many donors.

The PCR made use of 60 Vbeta and 13 Jbeta primers. Assay: immunoSEQ multiplex PCR; the TCRdb copy retains only in-frame clones and omits some. The sample table sets out about 54,000 clones. Turning to this clone: Antigen: not known.

Per germline, CDR1 MGHRA and CDR2 YSYEKL. The CDR3 length is 16 residues. After removal of 3 bases from V and 5 bases from J, the junction contained 7 bases not matched to a gene. The TCR comes from a woman aged 40-49 years in good health and CMV-seronegative. This rearrangement joins TRBV4-1 to TRBJ2-3; 11 bases fit TRBD2. The sequenced material came from PBMCs. The DNA of the CDR3 is TGCGCCAGCAGCCAGACACTAGCGGGGGTCGGAGATACGCAGTATTTT. This translates into CASSQTLAGVGDTQYF.